The T cell receptor beta chain described here comes from a study of PD-L1 blockade in urothelial cancer. Study in general: The year 2014 saw patients start atezolizumab, 1,200 mg intravenously every 3 weeks. Analyzed time points were 3 weeks (second dose) and 6 weeks after therapy began.

This CDR3 has 14 amino acids. Germline CDR1 and CDR2: SNHLY and FYNNEI. The germline V and J ends were trimmed by 7 bases and 4 bases, with 13 bases remaining between them. The protocol was immunoSEQ multiplex PCR, while the TCRdb copy is restricted to in-frame clones and leaves out a portion. The table lists roughly 51,000 clones, around 84% of them singletons, with roughly 22% in the top ten. The sample's time point: pretreatment peripheral blood. This sequence was found in a man aged 55 to 69 with urothelial cancer. V and J are TRBV2 and TRBJ2-2; the D gene is possibly TRBD2 (5 bases). Sequencing was performed on PBMCs, taken around atezolizumab (anti-PD-L1) treatment. CDR3 nucleotides: TGTGCCAGCATGAGGGCCCACGCCACCGGGGAGCTGTTTTTT. Protein sequence: CASMRAHATGELFF.